This TCR beta chain was identified in a study of blood T cell repertoires in COVID-19. As handled by the study authors: From reference gene primer amplification, estimates of nucleated cell counts were derived. TCRdb keeps only in-frame clones here, not all; method: immunoSEQ multiplex PCR. For V, J and clone size, that table is used; D and trimming come from the DNA. The sample holds about 140,000 clones, 75% to 80% seen once. Deletions cut 0 bases from V and 4 bases from J, with 15 bases between. The V gene's germline CDR1 is SGHNT and CDR2 YENEEA. The CDR3 extends over 16 amino acids. Recruits, aged roughly 18 to 95 years, lived in approximately 26 US areas.

The clonotype was recovered from a woman aged 45-65 years who had recovered from COVID-19. The sequenced sample was PBMCs or T cells enriched from blood (not recorded which). The chain recombines TRBV11-3 with TRBJ1-2, with D uncertain. CDR3 amino acids: CASSLDGRGSSYGYTF. The CDR3 DNA is TGTGCCAGCAGCTTAGATGGGCGGGGAAGTAGCTATGGCTACACCTTC.